This TCR beta chain derives from a study of blood T cell repertoires in COVID-19. Study context: From the United States, Italy and Spain came samples of acute and convalescent COVID-19. Sources were T cells, B-cell-depleted T cells, or PBMCs; the material itself was cDNA or gDNA.

CDR3 length equals 14 residues. Germline assignment: CDR1 SQVTM and CDR2 ANQGSEA. The V end lost 6 bases, the J end lost 8 bases, and 20 bases lay between the germline ends. The authors' processing: Amplifying reference gene primers gave estimates of nucleated cell counts. Sequencing used immunoSEQ multiplex PCR; TCRdb keeps in-frame clones, though not all of them. Clone size and the V and J calls come from that table; the DNA yielded D and trimming. The sample includes approximately 99,000 clones, around 74% of them seen just once. The chain couples TRBV29-1 to TRBJ2-1; a possible D gene is TRBD1 (6 bases). The receptor was derived from a woman aged 80 or over with active or convalescent COVID-19. The sequenced material came from peripheral blood. CDR3 DNA sequence: TGCAGCGTAGAAAAACAGGGTTTATTCGATGAGCAGTTCTTC. Encoded protein: CSVEKQGLFDEQFF.